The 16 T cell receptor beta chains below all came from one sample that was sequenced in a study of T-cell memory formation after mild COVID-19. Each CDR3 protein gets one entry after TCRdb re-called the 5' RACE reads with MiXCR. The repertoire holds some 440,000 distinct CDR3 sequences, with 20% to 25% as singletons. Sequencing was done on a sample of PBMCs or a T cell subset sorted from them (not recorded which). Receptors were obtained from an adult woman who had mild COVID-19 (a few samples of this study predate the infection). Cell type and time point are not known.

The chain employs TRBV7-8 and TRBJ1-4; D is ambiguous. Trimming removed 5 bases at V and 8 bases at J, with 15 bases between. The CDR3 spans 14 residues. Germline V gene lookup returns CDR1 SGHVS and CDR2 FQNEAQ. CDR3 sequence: CASSQSRDTEKLFF. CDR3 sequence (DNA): TGTGCCAGCAGCCAGAGTCGAGACACCGAAAAACTGTTTTTT.

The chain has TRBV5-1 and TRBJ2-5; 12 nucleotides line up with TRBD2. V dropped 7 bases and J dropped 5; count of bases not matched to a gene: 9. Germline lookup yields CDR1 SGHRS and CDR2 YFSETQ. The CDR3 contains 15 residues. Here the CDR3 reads CASSELAGGFETQYF. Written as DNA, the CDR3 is TGCGCCAGCTCGGAACTAGCGGGGGGCTTTGAGACCCAGTACTTC.

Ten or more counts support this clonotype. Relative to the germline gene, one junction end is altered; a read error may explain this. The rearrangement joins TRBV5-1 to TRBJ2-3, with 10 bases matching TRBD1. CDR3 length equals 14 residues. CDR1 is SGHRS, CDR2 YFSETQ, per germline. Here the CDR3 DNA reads TGTGCCAGCAGCTCGGGACAGGGGACAGATACGCAGTATTTT. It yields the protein CASSSGQGTDTQYF.

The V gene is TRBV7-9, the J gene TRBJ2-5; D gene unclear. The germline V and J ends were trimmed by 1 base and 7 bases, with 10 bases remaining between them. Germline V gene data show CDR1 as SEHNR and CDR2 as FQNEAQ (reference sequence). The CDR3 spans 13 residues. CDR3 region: CASSLVGVGTQYF. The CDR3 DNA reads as TGTGCCAGCAGCTTAGTTGGCGTTGGGACCCAGTACTTC.

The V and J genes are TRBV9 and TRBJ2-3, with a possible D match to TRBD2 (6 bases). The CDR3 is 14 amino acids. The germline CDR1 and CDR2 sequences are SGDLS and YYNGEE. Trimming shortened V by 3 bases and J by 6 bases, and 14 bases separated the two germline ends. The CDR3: CASSASGEGDTQYF. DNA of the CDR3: TGTGCCAGCAGCGCCTCGGGAGAGGGGGATACGCAGTATTTT.

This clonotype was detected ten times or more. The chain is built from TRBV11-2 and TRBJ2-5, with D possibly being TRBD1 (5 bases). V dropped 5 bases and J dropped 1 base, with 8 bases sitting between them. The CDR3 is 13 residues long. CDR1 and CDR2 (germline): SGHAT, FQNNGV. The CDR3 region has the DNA TGTGCCAGCAGCGACAGTCCCCAAGAGACCCAGTACTTC. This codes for CASSDSPQETQYF.

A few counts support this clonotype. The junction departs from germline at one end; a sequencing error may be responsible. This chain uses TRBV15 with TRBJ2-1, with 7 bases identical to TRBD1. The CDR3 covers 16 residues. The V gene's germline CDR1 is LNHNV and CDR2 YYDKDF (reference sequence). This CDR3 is CATRREGTAPYNEQFF. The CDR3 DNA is TGTGCCACCAGAAGAGAGGGGACAGCTCCCTACAATGAGCAGTTCTTC.

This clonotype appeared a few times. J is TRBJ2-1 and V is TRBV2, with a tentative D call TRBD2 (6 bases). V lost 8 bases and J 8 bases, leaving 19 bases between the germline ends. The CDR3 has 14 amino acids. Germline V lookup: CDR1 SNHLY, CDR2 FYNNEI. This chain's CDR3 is CASLRGLASHEQFF. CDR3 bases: TGTGCCAGCCTCAGAGGGCTAGCGAGCCATGAGCAGTTCTTC. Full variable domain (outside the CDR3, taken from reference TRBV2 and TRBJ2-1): EPEVTQTPSHQVTQMGQEVILRCVPISNHLYFYWYRQILGQKVEFLVSFYNNEISEKSEIFDDQFSVERPDGSNFTLKIRSTKLEDSAMYFCASLRGLASHEQFFGPGTRLTVL.

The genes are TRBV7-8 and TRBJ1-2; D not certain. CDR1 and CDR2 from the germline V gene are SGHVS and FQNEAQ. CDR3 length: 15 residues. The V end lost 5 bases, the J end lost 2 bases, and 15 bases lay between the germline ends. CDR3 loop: CASSPTRTANYGYTF. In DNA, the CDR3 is TGTGCCAGCAGCCCAACCAGGACGGCGAACTATGGCTACACCTTC.

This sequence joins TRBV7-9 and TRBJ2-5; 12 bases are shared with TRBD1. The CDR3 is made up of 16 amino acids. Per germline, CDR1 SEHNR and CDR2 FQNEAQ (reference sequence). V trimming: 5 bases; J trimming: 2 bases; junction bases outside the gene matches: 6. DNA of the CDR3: TGTGCCAGCAGCCCGTGGGACAGGGGGCGGCAAGAGACCCAGTACTTC. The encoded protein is CASSPWDRGRQETQYF.

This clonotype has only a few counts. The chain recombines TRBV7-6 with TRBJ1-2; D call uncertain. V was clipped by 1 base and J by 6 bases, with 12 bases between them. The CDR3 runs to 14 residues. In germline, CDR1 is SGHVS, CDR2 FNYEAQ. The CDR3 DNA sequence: TGTGCCAGCAGCTTAGGGACGACCGGGGATGGCTACACCTTC. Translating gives CASSLGTTGDGYTF.

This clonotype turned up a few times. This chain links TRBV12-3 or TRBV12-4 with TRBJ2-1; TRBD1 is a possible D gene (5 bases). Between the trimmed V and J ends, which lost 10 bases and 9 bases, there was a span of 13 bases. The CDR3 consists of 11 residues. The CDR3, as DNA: TGTGCCATCCGTTTAGGGGCTGAGCAGTTCTTC. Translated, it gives CAIRLGAEQFF.

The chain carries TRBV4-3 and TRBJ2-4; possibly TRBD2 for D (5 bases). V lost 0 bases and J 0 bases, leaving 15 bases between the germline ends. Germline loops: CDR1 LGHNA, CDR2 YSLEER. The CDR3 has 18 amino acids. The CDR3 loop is CASSQDPGGYLAKNIQYF. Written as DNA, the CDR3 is TGCGCCAGCAGCCAAGATCCTGGCGGGTACTTAGCCAAAAACATTCAGTACTTC.

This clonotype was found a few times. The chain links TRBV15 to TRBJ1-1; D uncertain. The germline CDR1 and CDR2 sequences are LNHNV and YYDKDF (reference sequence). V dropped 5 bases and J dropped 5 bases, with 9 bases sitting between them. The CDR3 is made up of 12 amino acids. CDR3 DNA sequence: TGTGCCACCAGCCGGCTGGGAACTGAAGCTTTCTTT. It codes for CATSRLGTEAFF.

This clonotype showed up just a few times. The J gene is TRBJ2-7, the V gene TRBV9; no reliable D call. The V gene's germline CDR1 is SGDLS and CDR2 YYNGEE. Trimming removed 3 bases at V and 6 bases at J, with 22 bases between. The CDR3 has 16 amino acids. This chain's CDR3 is CASSAHLPSNPSEQYF. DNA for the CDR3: TGTGCCAGCAGCGCACACCTGCCCTCGAACCCTAGCGAGCAGTACTTC.

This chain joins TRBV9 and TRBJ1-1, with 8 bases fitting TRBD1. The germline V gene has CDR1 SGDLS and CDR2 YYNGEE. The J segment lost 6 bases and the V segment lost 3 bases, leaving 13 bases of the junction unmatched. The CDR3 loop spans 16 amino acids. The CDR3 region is CASSAFPTGAMSEAFF. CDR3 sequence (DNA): TGTGCCAGCAGCGCCTTTCCGACAGGGGCGATGTCTGAAGCTTTCTTT.